This note documents a single T cell receptor beta chain sequence. Sequenced by immunoSEQ multiplex PCR; TCRdb stores in-frame clones only, minus some. The sample lists 30,000 to 40,000 clones, 86% occurring once. The data were taken from a study of sequential checkpoint blockade in melanoma. Described treatment: randomized to nivolumab then ipilimumab (arm A) or the reverse (arm B). The length of the CDR3 is 16 residues. Trimming cost V 6 bases and J 6 bases; bases outside gene matches: 11. The germline gives CDR1 MDHEN, CDR2 SYDVKM. The receptor comes from a human donor with melanoma. Source: CD8+ T cells sorted from blood (inferred from file names), taken from a patient given nivolumab and ipilimumab in sequence. The gene calls are TRBV28 and TRBJ1-2; TRBD1 matches at 12 bases. Here the CDR3 DNA reads TGTGCCAGCAGCCTCCTCCGGGACAGGGGGCTCGATGGCTACACCTTC. Its translation: CASSLLRDRGLDGYTF.